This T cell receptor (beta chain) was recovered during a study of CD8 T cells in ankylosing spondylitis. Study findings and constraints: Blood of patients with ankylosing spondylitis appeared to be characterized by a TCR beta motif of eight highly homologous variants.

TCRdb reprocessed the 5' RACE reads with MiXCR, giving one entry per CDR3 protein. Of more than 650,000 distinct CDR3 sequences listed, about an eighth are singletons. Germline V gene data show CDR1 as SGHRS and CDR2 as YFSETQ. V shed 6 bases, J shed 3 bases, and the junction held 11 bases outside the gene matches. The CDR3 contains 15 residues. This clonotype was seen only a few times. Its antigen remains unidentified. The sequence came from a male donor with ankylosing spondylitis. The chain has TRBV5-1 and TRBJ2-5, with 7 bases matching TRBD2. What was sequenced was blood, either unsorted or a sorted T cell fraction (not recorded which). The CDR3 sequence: CASNSRIRGEETQYF. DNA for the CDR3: TGCGCCAGCAACTCAAGGATCCGGGGGGAAGAGACCCAGTACTTC.